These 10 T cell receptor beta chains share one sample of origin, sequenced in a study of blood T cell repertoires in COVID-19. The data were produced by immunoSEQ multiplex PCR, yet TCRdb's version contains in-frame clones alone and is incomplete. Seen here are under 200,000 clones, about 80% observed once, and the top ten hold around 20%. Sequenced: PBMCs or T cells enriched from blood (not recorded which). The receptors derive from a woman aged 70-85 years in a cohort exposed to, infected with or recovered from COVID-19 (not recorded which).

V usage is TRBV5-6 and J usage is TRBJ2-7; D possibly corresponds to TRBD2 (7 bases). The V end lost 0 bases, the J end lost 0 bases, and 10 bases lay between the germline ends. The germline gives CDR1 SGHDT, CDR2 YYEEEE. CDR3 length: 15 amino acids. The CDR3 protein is CASSLVGGASYEQYF. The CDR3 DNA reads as TGTGCCAGCAGCTTGGTAGGGGGGGCCTCCTACGAGCAGTACTTC.

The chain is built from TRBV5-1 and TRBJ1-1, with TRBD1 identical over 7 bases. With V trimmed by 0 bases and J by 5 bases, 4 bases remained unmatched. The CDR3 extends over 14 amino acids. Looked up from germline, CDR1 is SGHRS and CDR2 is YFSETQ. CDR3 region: CASSLGTGMTEAFF. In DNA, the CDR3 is TGCGCCAGCAGCTTGGGGACAGGAATGACTGAAGCTTTCTTT. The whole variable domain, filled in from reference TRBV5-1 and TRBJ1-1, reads KAGVTQTPRYLIKTRGQQVTLSCSPISGHRSVSWYQQTPGQGLQFLFEYFSETQRNKGNFPGRFSGRQFSNSRSEMNVSTLELGDSALYLCASSLGTGMTEAFFGQGTRLTVV.

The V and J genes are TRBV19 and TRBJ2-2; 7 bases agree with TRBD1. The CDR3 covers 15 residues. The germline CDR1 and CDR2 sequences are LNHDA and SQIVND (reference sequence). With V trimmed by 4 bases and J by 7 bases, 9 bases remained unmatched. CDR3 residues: CASSKTRQGFGELFF. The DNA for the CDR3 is TGTGCCAGTAGTAAAACCAGACAGGGTTTCGGGGAGCTGTTTTTT.

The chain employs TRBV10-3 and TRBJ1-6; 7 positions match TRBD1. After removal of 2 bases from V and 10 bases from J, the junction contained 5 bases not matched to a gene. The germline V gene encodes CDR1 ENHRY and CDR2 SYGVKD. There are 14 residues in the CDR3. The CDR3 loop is CAISETGEYSPLHF. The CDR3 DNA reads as TGTGCCATCAGTGAGACAGGGGAGTACTCACCCCTCCACTTT.

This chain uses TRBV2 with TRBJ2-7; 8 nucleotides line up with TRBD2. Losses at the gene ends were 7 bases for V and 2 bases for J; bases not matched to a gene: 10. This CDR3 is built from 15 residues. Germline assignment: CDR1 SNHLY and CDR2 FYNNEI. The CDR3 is CASISAGVRTYEQYF. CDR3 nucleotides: TGTGCCAGCATTTCAGCGGGAGTTCGAACCTACGAGCAGTACTTC.

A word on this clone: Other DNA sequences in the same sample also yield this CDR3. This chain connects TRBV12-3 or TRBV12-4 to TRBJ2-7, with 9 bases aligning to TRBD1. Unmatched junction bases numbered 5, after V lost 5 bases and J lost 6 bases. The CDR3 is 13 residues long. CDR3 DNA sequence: TGTGCCAGCAGTCGGGACAGGGTAGGCGAGCAGTACTTC. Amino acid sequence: CASSRDRVGEQYF.

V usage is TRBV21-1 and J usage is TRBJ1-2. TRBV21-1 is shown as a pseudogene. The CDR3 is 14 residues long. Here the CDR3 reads CASSKAGVVYGYTF. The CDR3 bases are TGTGCCAGCAGCAAGGCGGGGGTAGTCTATGGCTACACCTTC.

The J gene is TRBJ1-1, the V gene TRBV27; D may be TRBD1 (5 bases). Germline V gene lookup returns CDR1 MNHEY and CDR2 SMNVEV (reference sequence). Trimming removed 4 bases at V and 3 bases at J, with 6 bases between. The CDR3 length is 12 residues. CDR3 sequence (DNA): TGTGCCAGCAGTTCAGGGCACACTGAAGCTTTCTTT. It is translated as CASSSGHTEAFF.

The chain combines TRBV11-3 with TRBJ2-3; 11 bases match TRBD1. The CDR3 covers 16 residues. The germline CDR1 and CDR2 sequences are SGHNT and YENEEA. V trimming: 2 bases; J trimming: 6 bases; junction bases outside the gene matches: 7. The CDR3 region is CASSLRTGGGSDTQYF. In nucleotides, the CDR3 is TGTGCCAGCAGCTTACGGACAGGGGGCGGTTCGGATACGCAGTATTTT.

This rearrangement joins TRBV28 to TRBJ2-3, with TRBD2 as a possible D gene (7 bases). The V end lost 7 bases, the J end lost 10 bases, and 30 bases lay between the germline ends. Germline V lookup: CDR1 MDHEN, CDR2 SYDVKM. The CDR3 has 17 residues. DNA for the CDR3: TGTGCCAGCACTTTTACTCCGGGGAGGGGGATAGGGTTTGCGCAGTATTTT. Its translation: CASTFTPGRGIGFAQYF.